The next 9 T cell receptor beta chains were all read from a single sample in a study of beta chain features in type 1 diabetes (dated by TCRdb to 2016 to 2018). Broader findings and caveats from the paper: Type 1 diabetes patients showed a moderate but significant shortening of TCRB CDR3 length in all four CD4+ subsets.

These receptors have no known antigen. Libraries were prepared through the immunoSEQ multiplex PCR assay. The entire amount of isolated RNA was reverse transcribed using the High Capacity cDNA Reverse Transcription Kit, so the sequenced TCRB transcripts were expressed ones. What TCRdb holds here is the immuneACCESS table cut down to in-frame rearrangements. Part of the clones is not present; checked against another copy, under half of the missing clones reflect an unresolved V gene, and the others are unexplained. The sample table holds hundreds of thousands of clones, of which over 14% were seen once. In total, the top ten clones hold about 0.014% of the sample. Material: naive CD4+ T cells from blood. This specimen's cell subset or site label, interpreted: true naive CD4+ T cells. The receptors shown here come from a man in his late teens or twenties with type 1 diabetes.

This sequence joins TRBV6-1 and TRBJ2-7; 10 bases agree with TRBD1. There are 14 residues in the CDR3. CDR1 and CDR2 (germline): MNHNS, SASEGT. The J segment lost 4 bases and the V segment lost 5 bases, leaving 5 bases of the junction unmatched. Written as DNA, the CDR3 is TGTGCCAGCAGTCTGCGACAGGGGGCTTACGAGCAGTACTTC. Protein: CASSLRQGAYEQYF.

V usage is TRBV30 and J usage is TRBJ2-3, with 8 bases that match TRBD2. The CDR3 consists of 16 residues. The V segment lost 3 bases and the J segment 1 base; nucleotides outside the gene matches: 9. Per germline, CDR1 GTSNPN and CDR2 SVGIG (reference sequence). The CDR3 here is CAWRRAGASGTDTQYF. The CDR3 nucleotides read TGTGCCTGGAGACGAGCGGGGGCTAGCGGCACAGATACGCAGTATTTT. The full variable domain, with the rest looked up from reference TRBV30 and TRBJ2-3, is SQTIHQWPATLVQPVGSPLSLECTVEGTSNPNLYWYRQAAGRGLQLLFYSVGIGQISSEVPQNLSASRPQDRQFILSSKKLLLSDSGFYLCAWRRAGASGTDTQYFGPGTRLTVL.

V is TRBV2 and J is TRBJ2-3; 11 positions match TRBD2. The ends lost 6 bases at V and 3 bases at J; junction bases unmatched: 8. The V gene's germline CDR1 is SNHLY and CDR2 FYNNEI. The CDR3 loop spans 16 amino acids. Here the CDR3 reads CASSPSGRSGTDTQYF. In nucleotides, the CDR3 is TGTGCCAGCAGCCCTAGCGGGAGGTCGGGTACAGATACGCAGTATTTT. Full variable domain (outside the CDR3, taken from reference TRBV2 and TRBJ2-3): EPEVTQTPSHQVTQMGQEVILRCVPISNHLYFYWYRQILGQKVEFLVSFYNNEISEKSEIFDDQFSVERPDGSNFTLKIRSTKLEDSAMYFCASSPSGRSGTDTQYFGPGTRLTVL.

This clone turned up a few times. The chain uses TRBV28 and TRBJ1-2; no clear D gene. The CDR3 contains 13 residues. V gave up 2 bases and J gave up 4 bases, with 8 bases separating them. Germline CDR1 reads MDHEN; CDR2 reads SYDVKM. CDR3 region: CASSLPGIYGYTF. CDR3 nucleotide sequence: TGTGCCAGCAGTTTACCAGGAATCTATGGCTACACCTTC.

There are a few counts of this clone. The chain uses TRBV5-6 and TRBJ1-5; 10 bases match TRBD1. Germline V gene lookup returns CDR1 SGHDT and CDR2 YYEEEE. With 6 bases clipped from V and 5 bases from J, the junction kept 8 bases outside the gene matches. CDR3 length: 15 residues. The CDR3 DNA is TGTGCCAGCAATCCCCGGGACAGGGGAGATCAGCCCCAGCATTTT. It is translated as CASNPRDRGDQPQHF.

The chain joins TRBV5-8 to TRBJ2-7, with 7 bases fitting TRBD1. With 5 bases clipped from V and 6 bases from J, the junction kept 5 bases outside the gene matches. Germline assignment: CDR1 SGHTS and CDR2 YDEGEE. The CDR3 length is 12 residues. Written as DNA, the CDR3 is TGTGCCAGCAGGACGACAGGGTCCGAGCAGTACTTC. It is translated as CASRTTGSEQYF.

The chain links TRBV7-9 to TRBJ2-7, with TRBD1 as a possible D gene (6 bases). Germline assignment: CDR1 SEHNR and CDR2 FQNEAQ (reference sequence). The CDR3 covers 15 residues. V lost 3 bases, J lost 2 bases, and 14 bases lay in between. The CDR3 sequence: CASSLYREGTYEQYF. In nucleotides, the CDR3 is TGTGCCAGCAGCTTGTACAGGGAAGGGACCTACGAGCAGTACTTC. The variable domain in full, completed from reference TRBV7-9 and TRBJ2-7, reads DTGVSQNPRHKITKRGQNVTFRCDPISEHNRLYWYRQTLGQGPEFLTYFQNEAQLEKSRLLSDRFSAERPKGSFSTLEIQRTEQGDSAMYLCASSLYREGTYEQYFGPGTRLTVT.

Only a few counts were recorded for this clone. The chain links TRBV2 to TRBJ2-7; D unresolved. This CDR3 contains 14 residues. The V gene's germline CDR1 is SNHLY and CDR2 FYNNEI. The ends were cut back, 8 bases at V and 0 bases at J, with 14 bases in the middle. CDR3 coding DNA: TGTGCCAGCGTAAGTACTGGTTCCTCCTACGAGCAGTACTTC. Its protein product is CASVSTGSSYEQYF.

This clone was seen a few times. The chain couples TRBV6-1 to TRBJ2-7; 7 nucleotides align to TRBD2. The CDR3 consists of 15 residues. CDR1 MNHNS and CDR2 SASEGT come from the germline V gene. The J segment lost 4 bases and the V segment lost 10 bases, leaving 16 bases of the junction unmatched. CDR3 residues: CAISPGGGSLYEQYF. CDR3 nucleotides: TGTGCCATTTCCCCTGGAGGCGGGAGTTTATACGAGCAGTACTTC.